These 29 T cell receptor beta chains originate from one sample sequenced in a study of T cell responses to AZD1222 COVID-19 vaccine. Only in-frame clones appear in the TCRdb table, and some are missing; sequencing was by immunoSEQ multiplex PCR. The repertoire holds 90,000 to 150,000 clones, with 75% to 95% as singletons. The source was peripheral blood, collected on day 0 of AZD1222 vaccination. The receptors here all came from an adult in good health.

The chain combines TRBV3-1 (or the pseudogene TRBV3-2) with TRBJ2-1; 11 bases fit TRBD1. This CDR3 region has 17 residues. Germline V gene data show CDR1 as LGHDT and CDR2 as YNNKEL (reference sequence). V lost 4 bases and J lost 3; bases outside the gene matches: 8. CDR3 loop: CASSRRTGGNLYNEQFF. In nucleotides, the CDR3 is TGTGCCAGCAGCCGAAGGACAGGGGGCAATCTCTACAATGAGCAGTTCTTC.

The rearrangement uses TRBV7-9 and TRBJ1-5; D may be TRBD1 (5 bases). The V and J ends lost 5 bases and 0 bases respectively, with 14 bases between them. The CDR3 is made up of 16 amino acids. CDR1 and CDR2 (germline): SEHNR, FQNEAQ (reference sequence). The CDR3 here is CASSPSDGGSNQPQHF. For the CDR3, the DNA is TGTGCCAGCAGCCCCTCTGATGGGGGTAGCAATCAGCCCCAGCATTTT.

The V call is TRBV11-2, the J call TRBJ2-6, with a weak D call TRBD2 (5 bases). Trimming shortened V by 5 bases and J by 2 bases, and 13 bases separated the two germline ends. This CDR3 has 16 amino acids. Germline CDR1 SGHAT, CDR2 FQNNGV. The CDR3 protein is CASSPGRGTGANVLTF. CDR3 sequence (DNA): TGTGCCAGCAGCCCCGGCCGAGGGACTGGGGCCAACGTCCTGACTTTC.

The rearrangement joins TRBV5-6 to TRBJ1-1; D gene ambiguous. Trimming took off 6 bases at V and 7 bases at J, with 10 bases between the two ends. The CDR3 runs to 11 residues. From germline, CDR1 is SGHDT and CDR2 YYEEEE. The CDR3 protein is CASTNKSEAFF. CDR3 sequence (DNA): TGTGCCAGCACAAACAAAAGTGAAGCTTTCTTT.

The V call is TRBV30, the J call TRBJ1-2; TRBD1 aligns across 7 bases. The CDR3 runs 12 residues. V dropped 2 bases and J dropped 4; count of bases not matched to a gene: 1. Germline V gene sequence: CDR1 GTSNPN, CDR2 SVGIG (reference sequence). CDR3 loop: CAWSQGGYGYTF. Written as DNA, the CDR3 is TGTGCCTGGAGTCAGGGGGGCTATGGCTACACCTTC.

The V gene is TRBV18, the J gene TRBJ1-5; D uncertain. The CDR3 is 12 residues long. In germline, CDR1 is KGHSH, CDR2 LQKENI. The V end lost 7 bases, the J end lost 6 bases, and 10 bases lay between the germline ends. The CDR3 spells CASCSTGQPQHF. CDR3 DNA sequence: TGTGCCAGCTGCTCGACGGGTCAGCCCCAGCATTTT.

As regards this clone: At one end the junction does not follow the germline gene, possibly because of a read error. The same CDR3 can be traced to other DNA sequences in this sample. The V gene is TRBV27, the J gene TRBJ1-6; no firm D call. The CDR3 covers 14 residues. In germline, CDR1 is MNHEY, CDR2 SMNVEV (reference sequence). The CDR3 loop is CASSFRNSGSPLHF. DNA for the CDR3: TGTGCCAGCAGTTTCAGGAATTCCGGTTCACCCCTCCATTTT.

The chain couples TRBV4-1 to TRBJ1-5; D possibly corresponds to TRBD1 (5 bases). V was pared by 3 bases and J by 6 bases, with 9 bases between. This CDR3 has 13 residues. Germline lookup yields CDR1 MGHRA and CDR2 YSYEKL. CDR3 amino acids: CASSQGPSQPQHF. The CDR3 DNA sequence: TGCGCCAGCAGCCAGGGGCCGAGTCAGCCCCAGCATTTT.

This chain links TRBV13 with TRBJ1-5; D not certain. The CDR3 covers 13 residues. V was pared by 5 bases and J by 6 bases, with 11 bases between. The germline CDR1 and CDR2 sequences are PRHDT and FYEKMQ (reference sequence). The CDR3 loop is CASSLKRSQPQHF. DNA for the CDR3: TGTGCCAGCAGCCTTAAGAGAAGTCAGCCCCAGCATTTT.

The chain recombines TRBV7-9 with TRBJ2-5; a weak D match, TRBD2 (7 bases). The germline CDR1 and CDR2 sequences are SEHNR and FQNEAQ (reference sequence). This CDR3 spans 13 amino acids. Deletions cut 3 bases from V and 4 bases from J, with 9 bases between. The CDR3 DNA sequence: TGTGCCAGCAGCTTCGCGGGGGCAGAGACCCAGTACTTC. Translating it yields CASSFAGAETQYF.

The chain combines TRBV6-4 with TRBJ2-3; the match to TRBD2 covers 7 bases. This CDR3 contains 15 residues. Trimming took 3 bases from V and 0 from J; bases not matched to a gene: 3. Germline V gene lookup returns CDR1 MRHNA and CDR2 SNTAGT. CDR3 bases: TGTGCCAGCAGTGAAGGCGGGAGCAGCACAGATACGCAGTATTTT. Amino acid sequence: CASSEGGSSTDTQYF.

The J gene is TRBJ1-4, the V gene TRBV5-1; TRBD1 aligns across 9 bases. Germline assignment: CDR1 SGHRS and CDR2 YFSETQ. V lost 4 bases to trimming and J lost 5 bases; unmatched junction nucleotides: 3. The CDR3 has 14 residues. CDR3 coding DNA: TGCGCCAGCAGCGGGGGACAGGGAAATGAAAAACTGTTTTTT. Translating gives CASSGGQGNEKLFF.

The rearrangement uses TRBV19 and TRBJ2-1; the D call may be TRBD1 or TRBD2 (6 bases each). The CDR3 consists of 13 residues. CDR1 and CDR2 (germline): LNHDA, SQIVND (reference sequence). V lost 2 bases, J lost 7 bases, and 9 bases lay in between. CDR3 region: CASSITGANEQFF. CDR3 coding DNA: TGTGCCAGTAGTATAACGGGGGCTAATGAGCAGTTCTTC. The entire variable domain, with the rest obtained from reference TRBV19 and TRBJ2-1, is as follows: DGGITQSPKYLFRKEGQNVTLSCEQNLNHDAMYWYRQDPGQGLRLIYYSQIVNDFQKGDIAEGYSVSREKKESFPLTVTSAQKNPTAFYLCASSITGANEQFFGPGTRLTVL.

This sequence joins TRBV6-5 and TRBJ1-1, with D possibly matching TRBD1 (6 bases). Germline-derived CDR1 and CDR2 are MNHEY and SVGAGI. V lost 5 bases and J lost 1, with 8 bases in between. This CDR3 has 13 residues. DNA of the CDR3: TGTGCCAGCAGTACAGGGACGAACACTGAAGCTTTCTTT. This gives the protein CASSTGTNTEAFF.

The chain links TRBV5-1 to TRBJ1-3; D is possibly TRBD1 (6 bases). Trimming stripped 4 bases from V and 0 bases from J, with 11 bases between. CDR1 and CDR2 from the germline V gene are SGHRS and YFSETQ. The length of the CDR3 is 15 residues. CDR3 in amino acids: CASSPGASSGNTIYF. CDR3 coding DNA: TGCGCCAGCAGCCCAGGGGCGAGCTCTGGAAACACCATATATTTT.

The rearrangement uses TRBV30 and TRBJ1-6, with D hard to call. V lost 2 bases to trimming and J lost 10 bases, with 15 bases between them. In germline, CDR1 is GTSNPN, CDR2 SVGIG (reference sequence). This CDR3 has 14 residues. The CDR3 here is CAWSLQQSDSPLHF. The CDR3 DNA sequence: TGTGCCTGGAGTCTTCAACAGTCCGACTCACCCCTCCACTTT.

J is TRBJ2-5 and V is TRBV29-1; 7 bases agree with TRBD2. Unmatched junction bases numbered 10, after V lost 7 bases and J lost 5 bases. Germline CDR1 reads SQVTM; CDR2 reads ANQGSEA. The CDR3 extends over 13 amino acids. This chain's CDR3 is CSGRRGTGETQYF. In nucleotides, the CDR3 is TGCAGCGGGAGGCGGGGGACGGGGGAGACCCAGTACTTC.

J is TRBJ1-5 and V is TRBV5-4; TRBD1 matches at 11 bases. Trimming removed 4 bases from V and 5 bases from J; junction bases left unmatched: 5. CDR3 length: 15 residues. Germline assignment: CDR1 SGHNT and CDR2 YYREEE (reference sequence). Here the CDR3 reads CASSPDRGQDQPQHF. In DNA, the CDR3 is TGTGCCAGCAGCCCGGACAGGGGGCAGGATCAGCCCCAGCATTTT.

The rearrangement joins TRBV7-3 to TRBJ2-3; a possible D gene is TRBD2 (6 bases). This CDR3 is 14 amino acids long. Germline V gives CDR1 SGHTA, CDR2 FQGTGA. V was shortened by 5 bases and J by 2 bases, with 11 bases between the two germline ends. As DNA, the CDR3 is TGTGCCAGCAGCCCCCGGGGGAACACAGATACGCAGTATTTT. It yields the protein CASSPRGNTDTQYF.

The V call is TRBV7-2, the J call TRBJ1-4; 8 bases map to TRBD1. The junction had 6 bases not matched to a gene; V was cut back by 2 bases and J by 4 bases. CDR1 is SGHTA and CDR2 is FQGNSA in the germline V gene. The CDR3 runs to 16 residues. Here the CDR3 DNA reads TGTGCCAGCAGCTTAACAGGGGGAACTCATAATGAAAAACTGTTTTTT. Translating it yields CASSLTGGTHNEKLFF.

The chain employs TRBV5-6 and TRBJ2-3; D is unresolved. Trimming removed 7 bases at V and 3 bases at J, with 21 bases between. The CDR3 has 16 amino acids. In germline, CDR1 is SGHDT, CDR2 YYEEEE. This CDR3 is CASGHSWQRETDTQYF. In DNA form, the CDR3 reads TGTGCCAGCGGCCACTCGTGGCAGCGAGAGACAGATACGCAGTATTTT.

The chain links TRBV30 to TRBJ1-2, with D uncertain. The CDR3 has 12 residues. Deletions cut 4 bases from V and 6 bases from J, with 12 bases between. The V gene's germline CDR1 is GTSNPN and CDR2 SVGIG (reference sequence). CDR3 in amino acids: CAWIQARHGYTF. Written as DNA, the CDR3 is TGTGCCTGGATCCAGGCCAGGCATGGCTACACCTTC.

The V gene is TRBV5-4, the J gene TRBJ1-4; 8 positions match TRBD1. V was pared by 0 bases and J by 8 bases, with 6 bases of the junction left unmatched. CDR1 SGHNT and CDR2 YYREEE come from the germline V gene (reference sequence). This CDR3 contains 15 residues. The CDR3 protein is CASSLAASGGEKLFF. CDR3 sequence (DNA): TGTGCCAGCAGCTTGGCCGCGTCAGGGGGCGAAAAACTGTTTTTT.

The chain recombines TRBV3-1 (or the pseudogene TRBV3-2) with TRBJ2-1, with D tentatively TRBD1 or TRBD2 (6 bases each). The germline V gene encodes CDR1 LGHDT and CDR2 YNNKEL (reference sequence). V was cut by 0 bases and J by 7 bases, with 19 bases left in between. The CDR3 runs 17 residues. The CDR3 region is CASSQDVGGAGWNEQFF. The CDR3 DNA reads TGTGCCAGCAGCCAAGACGTCGGGGGCGCCGGATGGAATGAGCAGTTCTTC.

The chain recombines TRBV6-5 with TRBJ2-7; 8 bases agree with TRBD1. The V gene's germline CDR1 is MNHEY and CDR2 SVGAGI. The trim removed 0 bases at V and 6 bases at J, leaving 4 bases unmatched. The CDR3 totals 14 residues. The CDR3 nucleotides read TGTGCCAGCAGTTACTCGACAGGGGATGTCGAGCAGTACTTC. It codes for CASSYSTGDVEQYF.

The V and J genes are TRBV10-3 and TRBJ1-1; D is unresolved. V was cut by 5 bases and J by 4 bases, with 11 bases left in between. The germline V gene has CDR1 ENHRY and CDR2 SYGVKD. This CDR3 has 13 amino acids. This CDR3 reads CAISLDRATEAFF. CDR3 in DNA: TGTGCCATCAGTCTTGATAGGGCCACTGAAGCTTTCTTT.

The chain combines TRBV28 with TRBJ2-7; D uncertain. V lost 6 bases, J lost 12 bases, and 15 bases lay in between. This CDR3 contains 11 residues. The germline gives CDR1 MDHEN, CDR2 SYDVKM. The CDR3 DNA follows: TGTGCCAGCAGAGGAACAGAGCTCCTGTACTTC. This codes for CASRGTELLYF.

V usage is TRBV7-9 and J usage is TRBJ2-3, with TRBD1 identical over 7 bases. Trimming at V came to 4 bases and at J to 3 bases, leaving 10 bases not matched to a gene. Germline V gene data show CDR1 as SEHNR and CDR2 as FQNEAQ (reference sequence). This CDR3 contains 16 residues. CDR3 sequence reads: CASSSRGQILTDTQYF. CDR3 bases: TGTGCCAGCAGCTCGAGGGGGCAAATATTGACAGATACGCAGTATTTT. The full variable domain, in which reference TRBV7-9 and TRBJ2-3 provide the parts outside the CDR3, is DTGVSQNPRHKITKRGQNVTFRCDPISEHNRLYWYRQTLGQGPEFLTYFQNEAQLEKSRLLSDRFSAERPKGSFSTLEIQRTEQGDSAMYLCASSSRGQILTDTQYFGPGTRLTVL.

This sequence joins TRBV12-3 or TRBV12-4 and TRBJ1-1; weak D call: TRBD1 (6 bases). This CDR3 contains 12 residues. The V end was cut by 10 bases, the J end by 1 base, with 10 bases between. Written as DNA, the CDR3 is TGTGCCACCAAGACAGGGAACACTGAAGCTTTCTTT. Protein: CATKTGNTEAFF.